This TCR beta chain was identified during a study of blood T cell repertoires in COVID-19. Study details: Spain, Italy and the United States supplied samples that represented acute and convalescent COVID-19. T cells, B-cell-depleted T cells, or PBMCs provided the cDNA or gDNA that served as material.

Assay used: immunoSEQ multiplex PCR; TCRdb lists only in-frame clones, some missing. The sample contains about 390,000 clones, around 87% of which appear only once. V trimming: 5 bases; J trimming: 5 bases; junction bases outside the gene matches: 14. This CDR3 is 16 amino acids long. The germline CDR1 and CDR2 sequences are SGHAT and FQNNGV. This clonotype was sampled from a woman in her fifties or sixties who had recovered from COVID-19. The specimen sequenced was PBMCs or T cells enriched from blood (not recorded which). The rearrangement joins TRBV11-2 to TRBJ2-5, with TRBD2 matching over 7 bases. CDR3: CASSPGRAGWKETQYF. Written as DNA, the CDR3 is TGTGCCAGCAGCCCAGGGAGGGCAGGGTGGAAGGAGACCCAGTACTTC.